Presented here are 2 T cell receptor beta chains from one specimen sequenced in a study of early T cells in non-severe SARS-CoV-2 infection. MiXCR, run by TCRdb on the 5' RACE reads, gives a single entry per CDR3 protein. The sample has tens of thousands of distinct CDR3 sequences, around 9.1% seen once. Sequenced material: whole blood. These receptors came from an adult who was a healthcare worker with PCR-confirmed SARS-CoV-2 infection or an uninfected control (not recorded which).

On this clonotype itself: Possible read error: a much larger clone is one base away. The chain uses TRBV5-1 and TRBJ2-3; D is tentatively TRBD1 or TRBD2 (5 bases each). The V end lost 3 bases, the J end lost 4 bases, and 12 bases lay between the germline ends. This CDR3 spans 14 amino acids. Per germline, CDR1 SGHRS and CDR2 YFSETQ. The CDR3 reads CASSSGAPSDTQYF. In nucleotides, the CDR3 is TGCGCCAGCAGCTCCGGGGCCCCCTCAGATACGCAGTATTTT.

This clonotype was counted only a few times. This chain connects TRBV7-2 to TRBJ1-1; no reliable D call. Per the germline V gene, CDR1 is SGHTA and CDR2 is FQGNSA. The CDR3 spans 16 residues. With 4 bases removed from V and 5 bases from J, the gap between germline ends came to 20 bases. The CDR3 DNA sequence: TGTGCCAGCAGCTCAACCATTATCGGGATTTTTACTGAAGCTTTCTTT. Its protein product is CASSSTIIGIFTEAFF.